Below, 13 T cell receptor beta chains from the same sample are listed, as sequenced in a study of T cells in Graves' hyperthyroidism and ophthalmopathy. Template material for amplifying TCR beta CDR3 regions consisted of RNA transcripts. The primer set for the first-round RT-PCR of the TCR CDR3 was HTBI. Each CDR3 protein is one row after TCRdb ran MiXCR on the multiplex PCR reads. The sample lists about 560,000 distinct CDR3 sequences; roughly 50% were seen once. Sequences were obtained from peripheral blood or thyroid tissue (not recorded which). The source is a woman younger than 35 with Graves' hyperthyroidism.

The chain recombines TRBV20-1 with TRBJ1-2; no clear D. From germline, CDR1 is DFQATT and CDR2 SNEGSKA (reference sequence). The CDR3 spans 13 residues. V shed 3 bases and J shed 4 bases, with 12 bases lying between them. Here the CDR3 DNA reads TGCAGTGCTAGCAGGACGGATTTCTATGGCTACACCTTC. It translates to CSASRTDFYGYTF.

On this clonotype itself: Given a much more abundant clone one base away, this may be a read error. The chain carries TRBV7-9 and TRBJ1-1, with D tentatively TRBD1 (6 bases). The germline gives CDR1 SEHNR, CDR2 FQNEAQ (reference sequence). CDR3 size: 15 residues. CDR3 coding DNA: TGTGCCTGCAGCGCAGGACAGAGTATCAACACTGAAGCTTTCTTT. Protein product: CACSAGQSINTEAFF.

The gene calls are TRBV9 and TRBJ2-2; D is undetermined. Germline CDR1 and CDR2: SGDLS and YYNGEE. The CDR3 is made up of 14 amino acids. Trimming stripped 3 bases from V and 1 base from J, with 7 bases between. The CDR3 DNA reads as TGTGCCAGCAGCGCGAGTTTGAACACCGGGGAGCTGTTTTTT. It yields the protein CASSASLNTGELFF.

This clonotype was observed a handful of times. The rearrangement links TRBV2 to TRBJ2-2, with TRBD2 matching over 12 bases. CDR1 and CDR2 (germline): SNHLY, FYNNEI. CDR3 length equals 16 residues. V dropped 4 bases and J dropped 13; count of bases not matched to a gene: 13. CDR3 region: CASSVGLAGTPDGLFF. The CDR3, as DNA: TGTGCCAGCAGTGTAGGACTAGCGGGAACACCTGATGGGCTGTTTTTT.

At least ten counts were recorded for this clonotype. This chain joins TRBV25-1 and TRBJ1-6, with 9 positions matching TRBD1. From germline, CDR1 is MGHDK and CDR2 SYGVNS. CDR3 length equals 14 residues. V dropped 5 bases and J dropped 10; count of bases not matched to a gene: 6. Here the CDR3 DNA reads TGTGCCAGCAGTAGGGGACAGGGAAAATCACCCCTCCACTTT. Protein product: CASSRGQGKSPLHF.

This clonotype was seen at least ten times. The chain has TRBV9 and TRBJ1-5; D gene unclear. This CDR3 has 15 amino acids. V lost 0 bases and J 1 base, leaving 8 bases between the germline ends. The germline CDR1 and CDR2 sequences are SGDLS and YYNGEE. In nucleotides, the CDR3 is TGTGCCAGCAGCGTAGATCCCACGAGCAATCAGCCCCAGCATTTT. It specifies CASSVDPTSNQPQHF. The full variable domain, completed using reference TRBV9 and TRBJ1-5, is DSGVTQTPKHLITATGQRVTLRCSPRSGDLSVYWYQQSLDQGLQFLIQYYNGEERAKGNILERFSAQQFPDLHSELNLSSLELGDSALYFCASSVDPTSNQPQHFGDGTRLSIL.

The genes are TRBV29-1 and TRBJ1-2; no clear D gene. This CDR3 contains 12 residues. V was cut by 4 bases and J by 4 bases, with 10 bases left in between. Per germline, CDR1 SQVTM and CDR2 ANQGSEA. CDR3 in amino acids: CSVGREPYGYTF. CDR3 DNA sequence: TGCAGCGTTGGACGGGAGCCCTATGGCTACACCTTC.

This rearrangement joins TRBV7-3 to TRBJ1-2, with D perhaps matching TRBD1 (5 bases). CDR1 is SGHTA and CDR2 is FQGTGA in the germline V gene. V dropped 1 base and J dropped 7 bases, with 16 bases sitting between them. The CDR3 length is 15 residues. CDR3 loop: CASSLISPRGGGYTF. Here the CDR3 DNA reads TGTGCCAGCAGCTTAATAAGCCCTCGGGGGGGTGGCTACACCTTC.

The rearrangement joins TRBV15 to TRBJ1-4; D is ambiguous. Germline CDR1 is LNHNV and CDR2 is YYDKDF (reference sequence). The CDR3 contains 11 residues. With 3 bases removed from V and 10 bases from J, the gap between germline ends came to 6 bases. CDR3 in amino acids: CATSRIGKLFF. Written as DNA, the CDR3 is TGTGCCACCAGCAGGATAGGAAAACTGTTTTTT.

The genes are TRBV2 and TRBJ1-2; D not certain. V lost 5 bases, J lost 1 base, and 11 bases lay in between. The CDR3 has 14 residues. The germline V gene encodes CDR1 SNHLY and CDR2 FYNNEI. CDR3 sequence: CASSPLKVNYGYTF. The CDR3, as DNA: TGTGCCAGCAGTCCACTCAAGGTTAACTATGGCTACACCTTC. Complete variable domain (other parts from reference TRBV2 and TRBJ1-2): EPEVTQTPSHQVTQMGQEVILRCVPISNHLYFYWYRQILGQKVEFLVSFYNNEISEKSEIFDDQFSVERPDGSNFTLKIRSTKLEDSAMYFCASSPLKVNYGYTFGSGTRLTVV.

The V gene is TRBV6-2 or TRBV6-3, the J gene TRBJ2-5; D not resolved. The V gene's germline CDR1 is MNHEY and CDR2 SVGEGT. This CDR3 spans 12 amino acids. Trimming took 6 bases from V and 8 from J, leaving 13 bases between them. The CDR3: CASSVPGDTQYF. CDR3 DNA: TGTGCCAGCAGCGTACCTGGAGACACCCAGTACTTC.

The chain has TRBV7-2 and TRBJ1-4; no firm D call. Germline values: CDR1 SGHTA, CDR2 FQGNSA. V was trimmed by 2 bases and J by 4 bases, leaving 11 bases between them. CDR3 length: 15 amino acids. This CDR3 reads CASSLLALRNEKLFF. The CDR3 DNA follows: TGTGCCAGCAGCTTATTGGCACTACGTAATGAAAAACTGTTTTTT.

V gene TRBV2 combines with J gene TRBJ1-2, with D possibly being TRBD1 (5 bases). CDR1 is SNHLY and CDR2 is FYNNEI in the germline V gene. The CDR3 spans 12 residues. V lost 3 bases and J 5 bases, leaving 7 bases between the germline ends. The CDR3 DNA reads as TGTGCCAGCAGTGACAGGGAATATGGCTACACCTTC. It specifies CASSDREYGYTF.